These 15 T cell receptor beta chains share one sample of origin, sequenced in a study of CD8+CD57+ T cells in acquired aplastic anemia. Genomic DNA, the template, was used for profiling of the TCR beta VDJ and CDR3. MiXCR, applied by TCRdb to the reads, yields one record per CDR3 protein. The profile shows 190,000 or so distinct CDR3 sequences, roughly 57% of them singletons. Sequences were obtained from sorted CD4+, CD8+, or CD8+CD57+ T cells (not recorded which) from PBMCs. The source is a human donor in good health.

The J gene is TRBJ1-2, the V gene TRBV20-1; D remains unclear. The V and J ends lost 0 bases and 7 bases respectively, with 18 bases between them. This CDR3 is 15 amino acids long. Looked up from germline, CDR1 is DFQATT and CDR2 is SNEGSKA (reference sequence). The CDR3 sequence is CSARDRVRADSGYTF. CDR3 nucleotides: TGCAGTGCTAGAGATAGGGTTCGGGCGGACTCTGGCTACACCTTC.

The gene calls are TRBV6-5 and TRBJ1-6, with D perhaps TRBD1 (5 bases). Judging by the DNA end, TRBJ1-5 fits better; the J call may be wrong. This CDR3 region has 15 residues. Per germline, CDR1 MNHEY and CDR2 SVGAGI. CDR3: CASSYSMGGREPQHF. The CDR3 bases are TGTGCCAGCAGTTACTCGATGGGGGGAAGGGAACCCCAGCATTTT.

This clonotype has more than one count but fewer than ten. The chain uses TRBV29-1 and TRBJ2-1; 7 nucleotides line up with TRBD1. The germline V gene encodes CDR1 SQVTM and CDR2 ANQGSEA. The CDR3 spans 16 residues. Trimming at V came to 4 bases and at J to 5 bases, leaving 14 bases not matched to a gene. DNA for the CDR3: TGCAGCGTTGGTGGGTTTCGGGACAGCCACAACAATGAGCAGTTCTTC. It specifies CSVGGFRDSHNNEQFF.

This clonotype occurred many times. Being one base from a much bigger clone, this may be a read error. This sequence joins TRBV7-6 and TRBJ2-3; TRBD2 agrees at 8 bases. The germline V gene encodes CDR1 SGHVS and CDR2 FNYEAQ. Germline trimming cut 4 bases from V and 4 bases from J; bases unmatched to any gene: 16. The CDR3 consists of 18 residues. In DNA form, the CDR3 reads TGTGCCAGCAGCTCGGGACTAGGTCTTATTTGGTCGGCAGATACGCAGTATTTT. As protein: CASSSGLGLIWSADTQYF.

This clonotype was picked up many times. The genes are TRBV9 and TRBJ2-5; no clear D. Germline V gene data show CDR1 as SGDLS and CDR2 as YYNGEE. V was pared by 2 bases and J by 5 bases, with 13 bases between. The CDR3 is made up of 14 amino acids. The CDR3 coding sequence is TGTGCCAGCAGCGTTCAAGGTGCACCCGAGACCCAGTACTTC. This encodes CASSVQGAPETQYF. Variable domain in full (rest from reference TRBV9 and TRBJ2-5): DSGVTQTPKHLITATGQRVTLRCSPRSGDLSVYWYQQSLDQGLQFLIQYYNGEERAKGNILERFSAQQFPDLHSELNLSSLELGDSALYFCASSVQGAPETQYFGPGTRLLVL.

V is TRBV7-2 and J is TRBJ1-1; 7 bases map to TRBD1. The germline CDR1 and CDR2 sequences are SGHTA and FQGNSA. V dropped 3 bases and J dropped 0; count of bases not matched to a gene: 7. The CDR3 spans 16 residues. CDR3 nucleotides: TGTGCCAGCAGCTTCACAGGGGCCCTTATGAACACTGAAGCTTTCTTT. As protein: CASSFTGALMNTEAFF.

The chain joins TRBV15 to TRBJ2-7; possible D gene TRBD2, 5 bases. The CDR3 extends over 13 amino acids. Looked up from germline, CDR1 is LNHNV and CDR2 is YYDKDF (reference sequence). With 9 bases removed from V and 3 bases from J, the gap between germline ends came to 15 bases. The DNA of the CDR3 is TGTGCCACTTCCCCGGGCCGGGGCTACGAGCAGTACTTC. This translates into CATSPGRGYEQYF. The complete variable domain, with remaining parts taken from reference TRBV15 and TRBJ2-7, reads DAMVIQNPRYQVTQFGKPVTLSCSQTLNHNVMYWYQQKSSQAPKLLFHYYDKDFNNEADTPDNFQSRRPNTSFCFLDIRSPGLGDTAMYLCATSPGRGYEQYFGPGTRLTVT.

This clonotype has more than one count but fewer than ten. A clone one base away is much larger, so this may be a read error. This rearrangement joins TRBV7-9 to TRBJ2-1, with D maybe TRBD2 (6 bases). The CDR3 covers 14 residues. Germline CDR1 and CDR2: SEHNR and FQNEAQ (reference sequence). This chain's CDR3 is CASSSTGTSNEQLF. The CDR3 DNA follows: TGTGCCAGCAGCTCGACCGGGACTTCAAATGAGCAGCTCTTC.

The chain recombines TRBV6-5 with TRBJ2-7; TRBD1 agrees at 7 bases. This CDR3 spans 15 amino acids. Germline lookup yields CDR1 MNHEY and CDR2 SVGAGI. V trimming: 6 bases; J trimming: 3 bases; junction bases outside the gene matches: 11. In DNA form, the CDR3 reads TGTGCCAGCAGCTTAGGGGACAGTACCCTCTACGAGCAGTACTTC. Amino acids: CASSLGDSTLYEQYF.

This clonotype was counted at least ten times. The gene calls are TRBV6-1 and TRBJ2-1; TRBD1 matches 9 bases. The CDR3 spans 15 residues. CDR1 and CDR2 from the germline V gene are MNHNS and SASEGT. Trimming removed 5 bases from V and 2 bases from J; junction bases left unmatched: 4. The CDR3 protein is CASSPGTGTYNEQFF. CDR3 nucleotides: TGTGCCAGCAGTCCCGGGACAGGGACCTACAATGAGCAGTTCTTC.

This rearrangement joins TRBV13 to TRBJ2-7; a possible D gene is TRBD2 (5 bases). V shed 8 bases and J shed 7 bases, with 15 bases lying between them. The CDR3 length is 12 residues. In germline, CDR1 is PRHDT, CDR2 FYEKMQ (reference sequence). The CDR3 here is CASLLRDPEQYF. The CDR3 bases are TGTGCCAGCTTACTCCGGGATCCAGAGCAGTACTTC.

This clonotype was detected only a few times. The chain recombines TRBV7-2 with TRBJ2-7, with TRBD2 identical over 10 bases. The J call may be in error: the DNA end matches TRBJ2-5 better. Germline V gene data show CDR1 as SGHTA and CDR2 as FQGNSA. The length of the CDR3 is 16 residues. CDR3 DNA: TGTGCCAGCAGCACCTCCGCTAGCGGGAGTAAAGAGACCCAGTACTTC. Protein sequence: CASSTSASGSKETQYF.

In this sample, this clonotype turned up a few times. Compared with germline, one end of the junction differs, possibly owing to a read error. The rearrangement joins TRBV12-3 or TRBV12-4 to TRBJ2-5; 12 bases match TRBD2. The CDR3 consists of 16 residues. The CDR3 loop is CAISESTSGGQETQYF. The CDR3, as DNA: TGTGCCATCAGTGAGTCGACTAGCGGGGGCCAAGAGACCCAGTACTTC.

The chain is built from TRBV15 and TRBJ2-3, with TRBD2 matching 8 bases. This CDR3 has 13 residues. CDR1 LNHNV and CDR2 YYDKDF come from the germline V gene (reference sequence). V lost 1 base and J lost 14; bases outside the gene matches: 8. The CDR3 region has the DNA TGTGCCACCAGCAGAGGTAGCCGGGGGGGCGGGTATTTT. This codes for CATSRGSRGGGYF.

This clonotype was seen only a few times. The chain combines TRBV28 with TRBJ2-7; 7 bases agree with TRBD2. This CDR3 has 12 residues. In germline, CDR1 is MDHEN, CDR2 SYDVKM. V was clipped by 0 bases and J by 12 bases; unmatched bases: 5. CDR3 sequence: CASSLWGREVYF. CDR3 bases: TGTGCCAGCAGTTTATGGGGACGGGAGGTGTACTTC.